The T cell receptor beta chain under discussion was sequenced for a study of CD8+CD57+ T cells in acquired aplastic anemia. Study-level information: Sorted CD4+ and CD8+ cells yielded DNA averaging approximately 3 ug.

By flow cytometry, patients selected for sequencing had shown an expansion of CD8+CD57+ cells. The patients all had a severe acquired aplastic anemia diagnosis. In its sample, this clonotype was seen a few times. The antigen is unknown. Study results and caveats: Patients and controls shared twenty-nine CD8+ CDR3 sequences, which appeared highly expressed in patients and within their immunodominant clones.

TCR beta VDJ and CDR3 were profiled, and genomic DNA was the template. In TCRdb, the reads were re-called with MiXCR into one record per CDR3 protein. Here the sample spans hundreds of thousands of distinct CDR3 sequences, about a third being singletons. The CDR3 length is 18 residues. Trimming at V came to 6 bases and at J to 2 bases, leaving 16 bases not matched to a gene. The germline CDR1 and CDR2 sequences are DFQATT and SNEGSKA (reference sequence). Sequenced sample: sorted CD4+, CD8+, or CD8+CD57+ T cells (not recorded which) from PBMCs. This receptor was identified in a human donor with aplastic anemia. The chain is built from TRBV20-1 and TRBJ2-7; TRBD2 aligns across 13 bases. The CDR3 is CSAVTSGRAGLLAYEQYF. CDR3 bases: TGCAGTGCGGTAACTAGCGGGAGGGCCGGACTCCTTGCCTACGAGCAGTACTTC.